This is a list of T cell receptor beta chains from one sample in a study of T cells after yellow fever vaccination. Each CDR3 protein is one row after TCRdb ran MiXCR on the 5' RACE reads. This table has fewer than 20,000 distinct CDR3 sequences, around 4% appearing once. The sample consisted of PBMCs, either bulk or a sorted T-cell subset (CD4+, CD8+, memory, or dextramer-sorted; not recorded which), taken 15 days after the yellow fever booster vaccination. The source is a man aged 25-45 years who received the YFV17D yellow fever vaccine. Both conserved end residues are part of each CDR3. The order of the fields is CDR3 length, clone size, D gene, J gene, V gene, CDR3 DNA, CDR3 protein. A D gene is named only where the DNA matches it firmly. The size of a clone is reported for some rows only, either as once, few or many, or as a class for expanded clones.

11 | many | NA | TRBJ2-7 | TRBV25-1 | TGTGCCAGCAGTGAGTTTTACGAGCAGTACTTC | CASSEFYEQYF
14 | medium-sized | TRBD2 | TRBJ2-1 | TRBV19 | TGTGCCAGTAGTTTAGCGGGAGGGTTAAATGAGCAGTTCTTC | CASSLAGGLNEQFF
12 | many | NA | TRBJ2-2 | TRBV27 | TGTGCCAGCAGCCGTCTTATCGGGGAGCTGTTTTTT | CASSRLIGELFF
13 | many | NA | TRBJ2-7 | TRBV6-2/TRBV6-3 | TGTGCCAGCAGTTACGGTAGATTCTACGAGCAGTACTTC | CASSYGRFYEQYF
16 | many | TRBD1 | TRBJ2-3 | TRBV27 | TGTGCCAGCAGTCCCCAGACAGGGGGTTTTTCAGATACGCAGTATTTT | CASSPQTGGFSDTQYF
15 | many | TRBD2 | TRBJ2-1 | TRBV28 | TGTGCCAGCAGTTTATCGAGCGGGAGCTACAATGAGCAGTTCTTC | CASSLSSGSYNEQFF
16 | many | TRBD2 | TRBJ2-1 | TRBV15 | TGTGCCATTTCGTGGGGGCCGGGACTAGTGAGGAATGAGCAGTTCTTC | CAISWGPGLVRNEQFF
13 | many | TRBD2 | TRBJ2-3 | TRBV29-1 | TGCAGCGTTGAAGATTCCGTAGCGGGAGAGGAGTATTTT | CSVEDSVAGEEYF
14 | medium-sized | TRBD2 | TRBJ2-2 | TRBV20-1 | TGCAGTGCTAGTTTGGCTAGCGGGACCGGGGAGCTGTTTTTT | CSASLASGTGELFF
15 | many | NA | TRBJ2-7 | TRBV12-3/TRBV12-4 | TGTGCCAGCAGTCCTGGGGGAACAGGGATTTTCGAGCAGTACTTC | CASSPGGTGIFEQYF
14 | many | NA | TRBJ2-3 | TRBV29-1 | TGCAGTAGCTCAGGAGCCCCTAGCACAGATACGCAGTATTTT | CSSSGAPSTDTQYF
13 | many | TRBD2 | TRBJ2-7 | TRBV7-2 | TGTGCCAGCCGACTAGCGGGACTGGGTGAGCAGTACTTC | CASRLAGLGEQYF
15 | many | NA | TRBJ2-5 | TRBV21-1 | TGTGCCAGCAGCAAAGACCACGGTCCGTCGGAGACCCAGTACTTC | CASSKDHGPSETQYF
15 | many | NA | TRBJ1-5 | TRBV3-1 | TGTGCCAGCAGCCAGGGACCGGACGGGAATCAGCCCCAGCATTTT | CASSQGPDGNQPQHF
13 | many | NA | TRBJ2-1 | TRBV15 | TGTGCCACCAGTAACGACCCTTACAATGAGCAGTTCTTC | CATSNDPYNEQFF
14 | many | NA | TRBJ2-2 | TRBV25-1 | TGTGCCAGCAGAGGTTCTGGGGAAACCGGGGAGCTGTTTTTT | CASRGSGETGELFF
16 | many | NA | TRBJ2-2 | TRBV20-1 | TGCAGTGCTAGAGATCTATCCCTCGGGGAGACCGGGGAGCTGTTTTTT | CSARDLSLGETGELFF
16 | many | TRBD2 | TRBJ2-3 | TRBV12-3/TRBV12-4 | TGTGCCAGCAGTTTCGCGGGCGGCGGGAGTGCAGATACGCAGTATTTT | CASSFAGGGSADTQYF
13 | many | NA | TRBJ2-1 | TRBV12-3/TRBV12-4 | TGTGCCAGCAGCACAGAGGCCTACAATGAGCAGTTCTTC | CASSTEAYNEQFF
18 | many | TRBD2 | TRBJ2-1 | TRBV7-2 | TGTGCCAGCAGCTTAGACGGTAAGCGGGGACCTACCTACAATGAGCAGTTCTTC | CASSLDGKRGPTYNEQFF
15 | many | TRBD2 | TRBJ2-7 | TRBV7-9 | TGTGCCAGCAGCTCCCTAGCGGGAGGGCCAATTGAGCAGTACTTC | CASSSLAGGPIEQYF
14 | few | NA | TRBJ1-1 | TRBV4-1 | TGCGCCAGCAGCCAAGAGAGGCGACAGAACGAAGCTTTCTTT | CASSQERRQNEAFF
15 | many | NA | TRBJ2-3 | TRBV10-2 | TGCGCCAGCAGTACCACCGGGACTGTCACAGATACGCAGTATTTT | CASSTTGTVTDTQYF
11 | many | NA | TRBJ1-2 | TRBV29-1 | TGCAGCGTTGAAGGGACGGTAGGCTACACCTTC | CSVEGTVGYTF
12 | many | NA | TRBJ1-5 | TRBV27 | TGTGCCAGCAGTCTATACAATCAGCCCCAGCATTTT | CASSLYNQPQHF
14 | NA | NA | TRBJ1-1 | TRBV7-9 | TGTGCCAGCAGCACCCGCCACCCGAACACTGAAGCTTTCTTT | CASSTRHPNTEAFF
14 | many | NA | TRBJ2-3 | TRBV5-1 | TGCGCCAGCAGCTTGGACCCGCAGGCAGATACGCAGTATTTT | CASSLDPQADTQYF
12 | many | NA | TRBJ1-4 | TRBV5-6 | TGTGCCAGCAGCTCAGTAGAAGAAAAACTGTTTTTT | CASSSVEEKLFF
21 | NA | TRBD2 | TRBJ2-1 | TRBV24-1 | TGTGCCACCTTTGATTTGCCCTGGGTAGCGGGAAACCGAGGAGGTCGGGATGAGCAGTTCTTC | CATFDLPWVAGNRGGRDEQFF
15 | many | NA | TRBJ2-2 | TRBV24-1 | TGTGCCACCAGTGATGTCAGGTCAAACACCGGGGAGCTGTTTTTT | CATSDVRSNTGELFF
15 | many | NA | TRBJ1-5 | TRBV7-2 | TGTGCCAGCAGCTCCTTTACAGGCTTCAATCAGCCCCAGCATTTT | CASSSFTGFNQPQHF
16 | medium-sized | TRBD1 | TRBJ2-3 | TRBV29-1 | TGCAGCGTAATAAAAGGGGGACAGATCCTCACAGATACGCAGTATTTT | CSVIKGGQILTDTQYF
14 | medium-sized | NA | TRBJ2-7 | TRBV3-1 | TGTGCCAGCAGCCAAGCGAGGGGTCTGTACGAGCAGTACTTC | CASSQARGLYEQYF
15 | many | NA | TRBJ1-1 | TRBV4-2 | TGTGCCAGCAGCCAAGGACGGGGGGCATCGGCTGAAGCTTTCTTT | CASSQGRGASAEAFF
17 | many | TRBD1 | TRBJ2-1 | TRBV6-1 | TGTGCCAGCAGTGAACAGGGGGTTAAGTGGTGGGACAATGAGCAGTTCTTC | CASSEQGVKWWDNEQFF
16 | many | NA | TRBJ2-5 | TRBV6-2/TRBV6-3 | TGTGCCAGCAGTTACGCGGCTAGCGTTAACCAAGAGACCCAGTACTTC | CASSYAASVNQETQYF
15 | many | NA | TRBJ1-5 | TRBV5-1 | TGCGCCAGCAGCCGATATGGCGATAGCAATCAGCCCCAGCATTTT | CASSRYGDSNQPQHF
19 | many | TRBD1 | TRBJ2-1 | TRBV6-5 | TGTGCCAGCAGTTATGAGGGGTCAGGGGGACGAGGGTCCTACAATGAGCAGTTCTTC | CASSYEGSGGRGSYNEQFF
17 | many | TRBD1 | TRBJ1-1 | TRBV5-8 | TGTGCCAGCAGCTTCGGACCGGGACAGGGGGAACTAACTGAAGCTTTCTTT | CASSFGPGQGELTEAFF
17 | many | TRBD2 | TRBJ2-3 | TRBV6-5 | TGTGCCAGCAGTTACTCCGGAGCGGGAGCGCCTGGTGATACGCAGTATTTT | CASSYSGAGAPGDTQYF
13 | many | NA | TRBJ2-3 | TRBV4-3 | TGCGCCAGCAGCCTAGGGATCACAGATACGCAGTATTTT | CASSLGITDTQYF